This TCR beta chain was sequenced for a study of T-cell memory formation after mild COVID-19. Overall study results and limits: The CD4+ clones that contracted clustered mainly within CM and EM, and the CD8+ clones concentrated in EMRA. Clones that shrank (day 15 to 85) were balanced CD4/CD8, whereas later expanders leaned CD4+. Memory sampled before infection contained some responding clones, suggesting cross-reactive memory joined.

The CDR3 contains 12 residues. J lost 13 bases, V lost 3 bases, and 8 bases had no gene match. Germline CDR1 and CDR2: KGHSH and LQKENI. One entry per CDR3 protein, called by TCRdb with MiXCR from the 5' RACE reads. The sample contains around 400,000 distinct CDR3 sequences, about 24% of which appear only once. For this clonotype: Its antigen is currently unknown.

This clonotype was obtained from an adult woman who had mild COVID-19 (a few samples of this study predate the infection). Cell type and time point are not known. V and J are TRBV18 and TRBJ1-2, with TRBD1 matching over 7 bases. Sequenced sample: PBMCs or a T cell subset sorted from them (not recorded which). For the CDR3, the DNA is TGTGCCAGCTCACCTTTTGAGGGGGCCTTCACCTTC. Protein product: CASSPFEGAFTF.